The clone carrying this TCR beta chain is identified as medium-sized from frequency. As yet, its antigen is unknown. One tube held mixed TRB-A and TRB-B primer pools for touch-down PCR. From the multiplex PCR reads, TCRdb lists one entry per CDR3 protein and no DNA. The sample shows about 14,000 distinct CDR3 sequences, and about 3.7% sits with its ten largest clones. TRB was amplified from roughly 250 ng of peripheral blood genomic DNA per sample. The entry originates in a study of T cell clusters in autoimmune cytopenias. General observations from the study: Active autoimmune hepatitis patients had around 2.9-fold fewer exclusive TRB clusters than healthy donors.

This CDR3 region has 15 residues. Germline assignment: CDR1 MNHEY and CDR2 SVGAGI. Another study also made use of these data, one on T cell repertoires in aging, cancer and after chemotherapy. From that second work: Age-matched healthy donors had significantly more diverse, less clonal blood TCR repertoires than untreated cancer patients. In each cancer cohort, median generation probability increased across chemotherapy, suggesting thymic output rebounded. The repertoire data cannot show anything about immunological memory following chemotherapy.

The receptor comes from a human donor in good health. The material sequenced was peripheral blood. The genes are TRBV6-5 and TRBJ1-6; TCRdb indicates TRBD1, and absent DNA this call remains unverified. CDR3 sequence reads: CASSYSDSKGSPLHF.